This is a list of T cell receptor beta chains from one sample in a study of T cell responses to AZD1222 COVID-19 vaccine. The repertoire was sequenced with immunoSEQ multiplex PCR; TCRdb's copy has only in-frame clones and lacks some. The sample shows over 55,000 clones, 83% of them seen only once. Sequences were derived from peripheral blood, sampled 28 days after the second AZD1222 dose. The receptors shown here come from an adult who received the AZD1222 COVID-19 vaccine. The CDR3 runs from the conserved cysteine through the conserved F or W. The D gene is left open where the match is weak. For some rows the clone size is stated as once, few or many, or as a class when expanded; others skip it.

v_gene	j_gene	abundance	d_gene	CDR3aa	CDR3nt
TRBV19	TRBJ1-2	NA	NA	CASSIDFTRNYGYTF	TGTGCCAGTAGTATAGATTTTACGAGGAACTATGGCTACACCTTC
TRBV25-1	TRBJ1-2	once	TRBD1	CASSEYKAQGEYGYTF	TGTGCCAGCAGTGAATATAAGGCCCAGGGGGAATATGGCTACACCTTC
TRBV7-2	TRBJ2-7	few	TRBD1	CASSVGTGGPYEQYF	TGTGCCAGCAGCGTAGGGACAGGGGGCCCCTACGAGCAGTACTTC
TRBV18	TRBJ1-3	NA	NA	CASSQDSYYSGNTIYF	TGTGCCAGCTCACAGGACTCCTACTACTCTGGAAACACCATATATTTT
TRBV14	TRBJ1-4	NA	NA	CASSAGGNEKLFF	TGTGCCAGCAGCGCCGGAGGGAATGAAAAACTGTTTTTT
TRBV19	TRBJ1-5	NA	NA	CASSMSLNSNQPQHF	TGTGCCAGTAGTATGTCACTGAATAGCAATCAGCCCCAGCATTTT
TRBV7-2	TRBJ2-1	NA	TRBD2	CASSSGTSGGAINEQFF	TGTGCCAGCAGCTCCGGGACTAGCGGGGGGGCGATTAATGAGCAGTTCTTC
TRBV3-1/TRBV3-2	TRBJ2-2	NA	NA	CASSHVESGELFF	TGTGCCAGCAGCCATGTCGAATCCGGGGAGCTGTTTTTT
TRBV4-2	TRBJ2-3	few	NA	CASSQERPPSLGDTQYF	TGTGCCAGCAGCCAAGAACGGCCGCCGAGCTTAGGGGATACGCAGTATTTT
TRBV10-3	TRBJ1-2	NA	NA	CAISDPSMGSKENYGYTF	TGTGCCATCAGTGATCCATCGATGGGATCCAAGGAAAACTATGGCTACACCTTC